A selection of T cell receptor beta chains follows, all from one sample in a study of T cell responses to AZD1222 COVID-19 vaccine. Profiled with immunoSEQ multiplex PCR; TCRdb holds only in-frame clones, not every one. The sample shows 100,000 to 150,000 clones, approximately 89% of them seen only once. The sequencing here drew on peripheral blood, taken 28 days after the second AZD1222 dose. The receptor source for this set is an adult who received the AZD1222 COVID-19 vaccine. The CDR3 runs from the conserved cysteine through the conserved F or W. Fields, in order: D gene, clone size, V gene, J gene, CDR3 protein, CDR3 DNA. A D gene is named only where the DNA matches it firmly. Clone size appears in some rows only: once, few, many, or a class for an expanded clone.

TRBD1,.,TRBV4-2,TRBJ1-2,CASSQASRTGEVYTF,TGTGCCAGCAGCCAAGCGAGCCGAACAGGGGAAGTCTACACCTTC
.,.,TRBV7-8,TRBJ2-4,CASSLATGALAKNIQYF,TGTGCCAGCAGCTTAGCAACCGGAGCACTAGCCAAAAACATTCAGTACTTC
TRBD1,.,TRBV9,TRBJ1-3,CASSVDRGRGNTIYF,TGTGCCAGCAGCGTCGACAGGGGAAGGGGAAACACCATATATTTT
TRBD2,.,TRBV7-2,TRBJ2-5,CASSREVLKTQYF,TGTGCCAGCAGCCGGGAGGTCCTGAAGACCCAGTACTTC
.,.,TRBV19,TRBJ1-2,CASSISISPQYNYGYTF,TGTGCCAGTAGTATATCCATAAGCCCCCAGTATAACTATGGCTACACCTTC
.,.,TRBV3-1/TRBV3-2,TRBJ1-1,CASSQEGYTEAFF,TGTGCCAGCAGCCAAGAGGGATACACTGAAGCTTTCTTT
.,.,TRBV5-5,TRBJ2-7,CASSLAAGYEQYF,TGTGCCAGCAGCTTGGCCGCGGGCTACGAGCAGTACTTC
.,.,TRBV7-2,TRBJ1-5,CASSSTTANNQPQHF,TGTGCCAGCAGCTCGACGACAGCTAACAATCAGCCCCAGCATTTT
TRBD1,.,TRBV28,TRBJ1-4,CASSSTGEGDEKLFF,TGTGCCAGCAGTTCGACAGGGGAGGGGGATGAAAAACTGTTTTTT
.,.,TRBV28,TRBJ2-7,CASSFQGTLFYEQYF,TGTGCCAGCAGTTTTCAGGGGACCCTCTTCTACGAGCAGTACTTC
.,.,TRBV18,TRBJ2-1,CASSPGVGGGWFF,TGTGCCAGCTCCCCTGGGGTTGGCGGGGGCTGGTTCTTC
.,.,TRBV6-5,TRBJ2-1,CASSSLYNEQFF,TGTGCCAGCAGTTCGCTCTACAATGAGCAGTTCTTC
.,.,TRBV7-9,TRBJ1-4,CASSLMPEKLFF,TGTGCCAGCAGCCTGATGCCTGAAAAACTGTTTTTT
.,once,TRBV7-2,TRBJ1-3,CASSLVAGVGNTIYF,TGTGCCAGCAGCTTAGTGGCAGGGGTCGGAAACACCATATATTTT
.,.,TRBV19,TRBJ2-2,CASSIIQTRGTGELFF,TGTGCCAGTAGTATAATCCAGACTCGGGGCACCGGGGAGCTGTTTTTT
.,.,TRBV11-3,TRBJ2-5,CASSHAYQETQYF,TGTGCCAGCAGCCATGCGTACCAAGAGACCCAGTACTTC
.,.,TRBV28,TRBJ1-6,CASSPMNSPLHF,TGTGCCAGCAGTCCGATGAATTCACCCCTCCACTTT
.,.,TRBV6-2/TRBV6-3,TRBJ2-3,CASSTETAPRTDTQYF,TGTGCCAGCAGCACCGAAACCGCTCCGCGCACAGATACGCAGTATTTT
.,.,TRBV19,TRBJ1-2,CASLATQGPTYGYTF,TGTGCCAGCCTGGCGACCCAGGGGCCCACCTATGGCTACACCTTC
TRBD1,.,TRBV6-1,TRBJ2-3,CASTRTGADTQYF,TGTGCCAGCACCCGGACAGGTGCAGATACGCAGTATTTT
TRBD2,.,TRBV29-1,TRBJ2-2,CSVYVLAGSTGELFF,TGCAGCGTTTATGTACTAGCGGGGTCCACCGGGGAGCTGTTTTTT
.,.,TRBV27,TRBJ2-1,CASSARLLGSYNEQFF,TGTGCCAGCAGCGCGAGACTCCTAGGCTCCTACAATGAGCAGTTCTTC
TRBD1,.,TRBV12-3/TRBV12-4,TRBJ1-2,CASRGGQLYGYTF,TGTGCCAGCAGGGGGGGACAGTTGTATGGCTACACCTTC
.,.,TRBV2,TRBJ2-3,CASKPGLGTDTQYF,TGTGCCAGCAAACCGGGGCTCGGGACAGATACGCAGTATTTT
TRBD1,.,TRBV4-1,TRBJ1-2,CASSQVGGGYYGYTF,TGCGCCAGCAGCCAAGTCGGAGGGGGCTACTATGGCTACACCTTC
.,few,TRBV29-1,TRBJ1-1,CSVGSGTDLNTEAFF,TGCAGCGTTGGGTCAGGGACCGATCTGAACACTGAAGCTTTCTTT
.,.,TRBV18,TRBJ1-5,CASSPPGAGSNQPQHF,TGTGCCAGCTCACCTCCGGGGGCCGGTAGCAATCAGCCCCAGCATTTT
.,.,TRBV7-2,TRBJ1-2,CASSSRSGQGANYGYTF,TGTGCCAGCAGCTCTCGATCGGGGCAGGGAGCTAACTATGGCTACACCTTC
.,.,TRBV25-1,TRBJ1-6,CASSEYRGNNSPLHF,TGTGCCAGCAGTGAATACAGGGGTAATAATTCACCCCTCCACTTT
TRBD2,.,TRBV6-1,TRBJ2-7,CASSEDWTSGGEQYF,TGTGCCAGCAGCGAAGATTGGACTAGCGGGGGAGAGCAGTACTTC
.,.,TRBV28,TRBJ2-4,CASSFSVSKNIQYF,TGTGCCAGCAGTTTTTCGGTTTCCAAAAACATTCAGTACTTC
.,.,TRBV6-6,TRBJ1-1,CASNYRENTEAFF,TGTGCCAGCAACTACAGGGAGAACACTGAAGCTTTCTTT
.,.,TRBV3-1/TRBV3-2,TRBJ2-5,CASTPIGDPESGTQYF,TGTGCCAGCACCCCAATAGGGGACCCTGAGTCTGGCACCCAGTACTTC
.,.,TRBV3-1/TRBV3-2,TRBJ1-3,CASSRVPGDGSTIYF,TGTGCCAGCAGCCGGGTCCCGGGGGACGGAAGCACCATATATTTT
.,.,TRBV28,TRBJ1-2,CASTWGSHYGYTF,TGTGCCAGCACTTGGGGGTCCCACTATGGCTACACCTTC
.,.,TRBV30,TRBJ1-1,CAWSGGQNTEAFF,TGTGCCTGGAGTGGGGGGCAGAACACTGAAGCTTTCTTT
TRBD2,.,TRBV18,TRBJ2-2,CASSPGLNTGELFF,TGTGCCAGCTCACCGGGACTAAACACCGGGGAGCTGTTTTTT
.,once,TRBV28,TRBJ2-2,CASSLSATGELFF,TGTGCCAGCAGTTTATCAGCCACCGGGGAGCTGTTTTTT
.,.,TRBV5-1,TRBJ2-1,CASSLGLVPNEQFF,TGCGCCAGCAGCTTGGGCCTAGTTCCCAATGAGCAGTTCTTC
.,few,TRBV5-1,TRBJ1-1,CASSLVGASMNTEAFF,TGCGCCAGCAGCTTGGTTGGGGCATCCATGAACACTGAAGCTTTCTTT
.,.,TRBV19,TRBJ2-1,CASRDSYSYNEQFF,TGTGCCAGTAGGGACAGTTACTCCTACAATGAGCAGTTCTTC
TRBD1,once,TRBV19,TRBJ2-7,CASSPDRGYYEQYF,TGTGCCAGTAGTCCGGACAGGGGCTACTACGAGCAGTACTTC
.,.,TRBV3-1/TRBV3-2,TRBJ2-3,CASSQDRMEGSDTDTQYF,TGTGCCAGCAGCCAAGATAGAATGGAGGGGTCAGACACAGATACGCAGTATTTT
TRBD1,few,TRBV28,TRBJ1-6,CASSWLDRGLSSPLHF,TGTGCCAGCAGTTGGTTGGACAGGGGGCTAAGTTCACCCCTCCACTTT
.,.,TRBV7-3,TRBJ2-2,CASSGNGPTTGELFF,TGTGCCAGCAGCGGAAACGGACCAACGACCGGGGAGCTGTTTTTT
.,.,TRBV6-2/TRBV6-3,TRBJ2-7,CASSRLSYEQYF,TGTGCCAGCAGCCGCCTCTCCTACGAGCAGTACTTC
.,.,TRBV28,TRBJ1-2,CASTSDPSRGAGYTF,TGTGCCAGCACCTCAGACCCCTCGCGGGGGGCTGGCTACACCTTC
TRBD2,.,TRBV7-6,TRBJ2-1,CASTPQIAGGHNEQFF,TGTGCCAGCACCCCTCAGATAGCGGGGGGACACAATGAGCAGTTCTTC
.,.,TRBV10-3,TRBJ2-7,CAISESRGSSYEQYF,TGTGCCATCAGTGAGTCGAGGGGCAGCTCCTACGAGCAGTACTTC
.,.,TRBV28,TRBJ2-3,CASRTESESTDTQYF,TGTGCCAGCAGGACTGAATCCGAAAGCACAGATACGCAGTATTTT
.,.,TRBV6-1,TRBJ1-2,CASSEYRNYGYTF,TGTGCCAGCAGTGAATACAGGAACTATGGCTACACCTTC
TRBD2,few,TRBV9,TRBJ2-3,CASSAQRVAGGDTQYF,TGTGCCAGCAGCGCCCAGAGGGTGGCGGGAGGTGATACGCAGTATTTT